This is a list of T cell receptor beta chains from one sample in a study of blood T cell repertoires in COVID-19. Sequencing was performed with immunoSEQ multiplex PCR; in TCRdb, only in-frame clones are kept and a portion is missing. The sample gives some 300,000 clones, around 84% of which show up once; over 1% is in the top ten. Source material: peripheral blood. Receptors originate from a man between 65 and 85 years old with acute or convalescent COVID-19. The CDR3 runs from the conserved cysteine through the conserved F or W. A D gene is named only where the DNA matches it firmly. Clone size is given for some rows only: seen once, a few or many times, or a class if the clone is expanded.

d_gene	v_gene	j_gene	abundance	CDR3nt	CDR3aa
-	TRBV9	TRBJ1-1	few	TGTGCCAGCAGCGGAGGGACTCCCGGCTGGGACACTGAAGCTTTCTTT	CASSGGTPGWDTEAFF
TRBD1	TRBV6-5	TRBJ2-1	-	TGTGCCAGCTCGACCTCGGGACAGGGTGCAAATGAGCAGTTCTTC	CASSTSGQGANEQFF
-	TRBV18	TRBJ2-1	-	TGTGCCAGCTCACCGACAGAAGGATTTGACAATGAGCAGTTCTTC	CASSPTEGFDNEQFF
TRBD2	TRBV6-2/TRBV6-3	TRBJ2-3	-	TGTGCCAGCAGTTACTCGGTGACTAGCGGGAGTGATTGGAGCACAGATACGCAGTATTTT	CASSYSVTSGSDWSTDTQYF
TRBD2	TRBV2	TRBJ2-3	-	TGTGCCAGCGATGGGGCTAGCGGGGGGGGAGATACGCAGTATTTT	CASDGASGGGDTQYF
-	TRBV29-1	TRBJ2-1	-	TGCAGCGTTGAATATGGGGAAGGGGACTCCTACAATGAGCAGTTCTTC	CSVEYGEGDSYNEQFF
-	TRBV28	TRBJ1-4	-	TGTGCCAGCGTCAGATCGTCCTATGAAAAACTGTTTTTT	CASVRSSYEKLFF
TRBD1	TRBV28	TRBJ1-2	-	TGTGCCAGCGACACGACAGGGAGCTACGGCTACACCTTC	CASDTTGSYGYTF
-	TRBV7-2	TRBJ1-5	-	TGTGCCAGCAGCTTAGACGCCAGGGGTTTAGGCAATCAGCCCCAGCATTTT	CASSLDARGLGNQPQHF
TRBD1	TRBV11-2	TRBJ2-7	-	TGTGCCAGCAGTGAAACAGGGGGCTACGAGCAGTACTTC	CASSETGGYEQYF
TRBD1	TRBV19	TRBJ1-5	-	TGTGCCAGTAGGGGCCAACAGGGGGCAAGTCAGCCCCAGCATTTT	CASRGQQGASQPQHF
TRBD2	TRBV15	TRBJ2-7	-	TGTGCCACCATCCCGAACGGAGCGGGAGGGATTTACGAGCAGTACTTC	CATIPNGAGGIYEQYF
-	TRBV29-1	TRBJ2-7	few	TGCAGCGTTGAAGCAACTGTACCCTACGAGCAGTACTTC	CSVEATVPYEQYF
TRBD1	TRBV6-6	TRBJ1-5	-	TGTGCCAGCAGTTACTCATACCGGGACAGGGTTTTCCATTTT	CASSYSYRDRVFHF
-	TRBV28	TRBJ2-3	-	TGTGCCAGCAATAGCCGGGGGAAAACAGATACGCAGTATTTT	CASNSRGKTDTQYF
-	TRBV28	TRBJ2-7	-	TGTGCCAGCAGTCAACAGGGAGGGGGGGGCTACGAGCAGTACTTC	CASSQQGGGGYEQYF
-	TRBV6-1	TRBJ1-2	-	TGTGCCAGCAGTGAAACACCAGGCAATGGCTACACCTTC	CASSETPGNGYTF